This T cell receptor beta chain was documented in a study of beta chain features in type 1 diabetes. General study findings and limits: Individuals with type 1 diabetes displayed fewer insertions and more deletions at VDJ junctions. Sequencing used cDNA, and cells with high TCR expression could therefore be over-represented.

Notes on this clone: Its specificity is not known.

The study reverse transcribed the entire isolated RNA, so it sequenced expressed TCRB transcripts. Some clones are missing from TCRdb's copy, which holds only in-frame ones; the method was immunoSEQ multiplex PCR. The profile shows 110,000 to 150,000 clones, 6% to 7.5% of them singletons. CDR1 and CDR2 from the germline V gene are SGHTA and FQGTGA. J gave up 2 bases and V 4 bases, and 6 bases lay outside the gene matches. This CDR3 has 15 amino acids. This chain connects TRBV7-3 to TRBJ2-5; the match to TRBD2 covers 8 bases. The TCR was taken from a woman aged 25 to 39 in good health. Sequenced material: central memory CD4+ T cells from blood. The CDR3 coding sequence is TGTGCCAGCAGCTCCATTAGCGGGGCACAAGAGACCCAGTACTTC. Its translation is CASSSISGAQETQYF.